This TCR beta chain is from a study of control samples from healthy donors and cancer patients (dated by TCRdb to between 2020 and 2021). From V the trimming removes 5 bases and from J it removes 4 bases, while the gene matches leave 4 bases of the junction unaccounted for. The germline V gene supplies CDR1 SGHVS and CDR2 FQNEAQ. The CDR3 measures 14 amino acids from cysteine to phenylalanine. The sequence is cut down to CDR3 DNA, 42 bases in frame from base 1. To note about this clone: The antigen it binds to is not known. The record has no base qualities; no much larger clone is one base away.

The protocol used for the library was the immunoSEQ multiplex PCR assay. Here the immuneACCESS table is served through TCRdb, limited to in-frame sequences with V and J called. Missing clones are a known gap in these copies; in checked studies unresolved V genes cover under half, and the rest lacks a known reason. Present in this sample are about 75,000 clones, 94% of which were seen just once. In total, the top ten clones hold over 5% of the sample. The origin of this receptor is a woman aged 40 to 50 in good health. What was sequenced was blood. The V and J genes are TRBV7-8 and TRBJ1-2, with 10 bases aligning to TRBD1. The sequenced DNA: TGTGCCAGCAGCCGGGGACAGGGGAGCTATGGCTACACCTTC. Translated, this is CASSRGQGSYGYTF.